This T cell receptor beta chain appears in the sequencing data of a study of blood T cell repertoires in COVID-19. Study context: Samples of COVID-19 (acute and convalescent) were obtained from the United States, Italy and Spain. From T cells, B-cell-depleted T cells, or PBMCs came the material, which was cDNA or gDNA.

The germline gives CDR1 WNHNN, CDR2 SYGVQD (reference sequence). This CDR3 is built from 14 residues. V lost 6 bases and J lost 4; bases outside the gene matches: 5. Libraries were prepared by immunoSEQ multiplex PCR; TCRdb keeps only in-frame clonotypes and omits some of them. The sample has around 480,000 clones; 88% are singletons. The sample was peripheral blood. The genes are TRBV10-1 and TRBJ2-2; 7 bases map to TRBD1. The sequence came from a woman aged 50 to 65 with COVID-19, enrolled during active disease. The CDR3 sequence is CASRRDRTTGELFF. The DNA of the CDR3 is TGCGCCAGCAGAAGGGACAGAACCACCGGGGAGCTGTTTTTT.